The rows below give T cell receptor beta chains drawn from one sample of a study of T cell responses to AZD1222 COVID-19 vaccine. Profiling relied on immunoSEQ multiplex PCR, and the TCRdb table lists in-frame clones only, not all of them. This sample has under 150,000 clones, with around 90% found just once. Sequencing used peripheral blood, obtained on day 0 of AZD1222 vaccination. All receptors come from an adult in good health. Each CDR3 is given with its conserved first and last residue. Fields, in order: D gene, clone size, CDR3 length, J gene, V gene, CDR3 DNA, CDR3 protein. The D gene is left open where the match is weak. Not every row has a clone size; where given, it reads once, few, many or a size class.

D: TRBD2; size: NA; length: 14; J: TRBJ2-1; V: TRBV11-2; DNA: TGTGCCAGCAGCGTTAGCGGGGGCTACAATGAGCAGTTCTTC; CDR3: CASSVSGGYNEQFF
D: TRBD1; size: once; length: 14; J: TRBJ1-1; V: TRBV2; DNA: TGTGCCAGCCGGTGGACAGGGACCAACACTGAAGCTTTCTTT; CDR3: CASRWTGTNTEAFF
D: TRBD1; size: NA; length: 17; J: TRBJ2-5; V: TRBV7-6; DNA: TGTGCCAGCAGCTTATATACCCCAGGGACAGCTCAAGAGACCCAGTACTTC; CDR3: CASSLYTPGTAQETQYF
D: TRBD1; size: NA; length: 15; J: TRBJ2-1; V: TRBV7-2; DNA: TGTGCCAGCAGCCGGCTAGGACAGGGCAACAATGAGCAGTTCTTC; CDR3: CASSRLGQGNNEQFF
D: NA; size: NA; length: 13; J: TRBJ1-1; V: TRBV19; DNA: TGTGCCAGTAGTATGCAGCGGAACACTGAAGCTTTCTTT; CDR3: CASSMQRNTEAFF
D: NA; size: NA; length: 16; J: TRBJ2-7; V: TRBV28; DNA: TGTGCCAGCAGTTTAAACGTCTTAACGGGGGGCCGGGAGCAGTACTTC; CDR3: CASSLNVLTGGREQYF
D: NA; size: NA; length: 11; J: TRBJ2-5; V: TRBV20-1; DNA: TGCAGTGCTGGGTTCGAAGAGACCCAGTACTTC; CDR3: CSAGFEETQYF
D: TRBD2; size: NA; length: 16; J: TRBJ2-1; V: TRBV5-1; DNA: TGCGCCAGCAGCAAAGGGACTAGCGGGGGCCCCCAGGGGCAGTTCTTC; CDR3: CASSKGTSGGPQGQFF
D: NA; size: once; length: 15; J: TRBJ2-1; V: TRBV14; DNA: TGTGCCAGCAGCCACCGTCCTAGCTCCTACAATGAGCAGTTCTTC; CDR3: CASSHRPSSYNEQFF
D: NA; size: NA; length: 15; J: TRBJ2-7; V: TRBV3-1/TRBV3-2; DNA: TGTGCCAGCAGCCAAGCCTTTGGAGTACCCTACGAGCAGTACTTC; CDR3: CASSQAFGVPYEQYF
D: NA; size: once; length: 13; J: TRBJ2-7; V: TRBV6-5; DNA: TGTGCCAGCAGTCACCCGGGGAGCTACGAGCAGTACTTC; CDR3: CASSHPGSYEQYF
D: TRBD1; size: once; length: 14; J: TRBJ1-2; V: TRBV6-5; DNA: TGTGCCAGCAGTTACGGACAGGGGTTCTCAGGCTACACCTTC; CDR3: CASSYGQGFSGYTF
D: TRBD1; size: NA; length: 15; J: TRBJ1-3; V: TRBV2; DNA: TGTGCCAGCAGAGACAGGGAGAGCTCTGGAAACACCATATATTTT; CDR3: CASRDRESSGNTIYF
D: NA; size: NA; length: 14; J: TRBJ1-5; V: TRBV6-5; DNA: TGTGCCAGCAGACGACGGGACAGCAATCAGCCCCAGCATTTT; CDR3: CASRRRDSNQPQHF
D: TRBD1; size: NA; length: 15; J: TRBJ2-1; V: TRBV5-6; DNA: TGTGCCAGCAGCTACGACAGGGGCTCCTACAATGAGCAGTTCTTC; CDR3: CASSYDRGSYNEQFF
D: TRBD1; size: NA; length: 14; J: TRBJ1-1; V: TRBV11-3; DNA: TGTGCCAGCAGCTTAGACCAGGGGGCCACTGAAGCTTTCTTT; CDR3: CASSLDQGATEAFF
D: NA; size: NA; length: 13; J: TRBJ1-2; V: TRBV11-2; DNA: TGTGCCAGCAGCCACAGGTTTGACTATGGCTACACCTTC; CDR3: CASSHRFDYGYTF
D: NA; size: NA; length: 15; J: TRBJ2-3; V: TRBV2; DNA: TGTGCCAGCGGAGGGTGGTGGCGGAGCACAGATACGCAGTATTTT; CDR3: CASGGWWRSTDTQYF
D: NA; size: once; length: 17; J: TRBJ1-5; V: TRBV19; DNA: TGTGCCAGTAGAAATACTTATCTAAGGGGGGTCGGTCAGCCCCAGCATTTT; CDR3: CASRNTYLRGVGQPQHF
D: NA; size: NA; length: 12; J: TRBJ1-2; V: TRBV28; DNA: TGTGCCAGCAGTTGGACCTCATATGGCTACACCTTC; CDR3: CASSWTSYGYTF
D: TRBD2; size: NA; length: 17; J: TRBJ2-3; V: TRBV7-6; DNA: TGTGCCAGCAGCTTAGGATTGACTAGCGGGGGGGCAGATACGCAGTATTTT; CDR3: CASSLGLTSGGADTQYF
D: TRBD1; size: NA; length: 15; J: TRBJ2-7; V: TRBV25-1; DNA: TGTGCCAGCAGTGAACCGGGACAGGGATTCTACGAGCAGTACTTC; CDR3: CASSEPGQGFYEQYF
D: NA; size: NA; length: 13; J: TRBJ1-2; V: TRBV6-5; DNA: TGTGCCAGCACGGGCCTCACTAACTATGGCTACACCTTC; CDR3: CASTGLTNYGYTF
D: TRBD2; size: NA; length: 16; J: TRBJ2-3; V: TRBV4-1; DNA: TGCGCCAGCAGCCAAGGCCTAGCGGGCTTGGGGGATACGCAGTATTTT; CDR3: CASSQGLAGLGDTQYF
D: TRBD1; size: NA; length: 14; J: TRBJ2-7; V: TRBV2; DNA: TGTGCCAGCAGTCCTTTGGACAGGGGGTTCGAGCAGTACTTC; CDR3: CASSPLDRGFEQYF
D: NA; size: NA; length: 13; J: TRBJ1-1; V: TRBV6-2/TRBV6-3; DNA: TGTGCCAGCAGTTACTCGGAGTGGACTGAAGCTTTCTTT; CDR3: CASSYSEWTEAFF
D: TRBD1; size: NA; length: 15; J: TRBJ1-3; V: TRBV14; DNA: TGTGCCAGCAGCCCGGACAGGAACTCTGGAAACACCATATATTTT; CDR3: CASSPDRNSGNTIYF
D: TRBD1; size: few; length: 14; J: TRBJ2-5; V: TRBV25-1; DNA: TGTGCCAGCAGTGACGGGACAGGGATAGAGACCCAGTACTTC; CDR3: CASSDGTGIETQYF
D: TRBD2; size: once; length: 16; J: TRBJ2-1; V: TRBV28; DNA: TGTGCCAGCAGTTTAATCCCTAGCGGGAGGGTACTTGAGCAGTTCTTC; CDR3: CASSLIPSGRVLEQFF
D: TRBD1; size: NA; length: 15; J: TRBJ2-3; V: TRBV10-3; DNA: TGTGCCATCGGGGACAGGGGGCAAAGCACAGATACGCAGTATTTT; CDR3: CAIGDRGQSTDTQYF
D: TRBD1; size: NA; length: 16; J: TRBJ2-5; V: TRBV27; DNA: TGTGCCAGCAGTTCGTGGGACAGGACTTACCAAGAGACTCAGTACTTC; CDR3: CASSSWDRTYQETQYF
D: NA; size: few; length: 16; J: TRBJ1-2; V: TRBV4-1; DNA: TGCGCCAGCAGCCAAGGACCCCGGGACTTATCGGATGGCTACACCTTC; CDR3: CASSQGPRDLSDGYTF
D: TRBD1; size: NA; length: 15; J: TRBJ1-4; V: TRBV11-2; DNA: TGTGCCAGCAGCACACCTAGGGACAGGGCGAGGAAACTGTTTTTT; CDR3: CASSTPRDRARKLFF
D: NA; size: NA; length: 17; J: TRBJ2-7; V: TRBV23-1; DNA: TGCGCCAGCAGTCACAAACCAAACAGATCTAGAACCTACGAGCAGTACTTC; CDR3: CASSHKPNRSRTYEQYF
D: NA; size: once; length: 14; J: TRBJ2-3; V: TRBV29-1; DNA: TGCAGCGTCGGGACTGCCTACGGCACAGATACGCAGTATTTT; CDR3: CSVGTAYGTDTQYF
D: NA; size: few; length: 11; J: TRBJ2-7; V: TRBV28; DNA: TGTGCCAGCAGCGCTGGATACGAGCAGTACTTC; CDR3: CASSAGYEQYF
D: NA; size: NA; length: 13; J: TRBJ1-1; V: TRBV5-1; DNA: TGCGCCAGCAAAGGGACAATGACATCTGAAGCTTTCTTT; CDR3: CASKGTMTSEAFF
D: NA; size: NA; length: 14; J: TRBJ2-7; V: TRBV28; DNA: TGTGCCAGCAGCCCCGGCTCCTCCCTCTACGAGAGGTACTTC; CDR3: CASSPGSSLYERYF
D: NA; size: NA; length: 14; J: TRBJ2-2; V: TRBV3-1/TRBV3-2; DNA: TGTGCCAGCAGCCTCCGGCCCACTACCGGGGAGCTGTTTTTT; CDR3: CASSLRPTTGELFF
D: NA; size: NA; length: 14; J: TRBJ2-3; V: TRBV15; DNA: TGTGCCACCAGGAGTGAGTTTAGCACAGATACGCAGTATTTT; CDR3: CATRSEFSTDTQYF
D: NA; size: NA; length: 17; J: TRBJ1-3; V: TRBV5-1; DNA: TGCGCCAGCAGCCCCGCTGGAGCAGGCTTCTCTGGAAACACCATATATTTT; CDR3: CASSPAGAGFSGNTIYF
D: NA; size: NA; length: 14; J: TRBJ1-1; V: TRBV18; DNA: TGTGCCAGCTCACCCACACAGGGCCTCCTTGAAGCTTTCTTT; CDR3: CASSPTQGLLEAFF
D: TRBD1; size: NA; length: 15; J: TRBJ1-5; V: TRBV2; DNA: TGTGCCAGCACTTACTACCGGGACAGGCATCAGCCCCAGCATTTT; CDR3: CASTYYRDRHQPQHF
D: TRBD1; size: NA; length: 18; J: TRBJ2-2; V: TRBV10-3; DNA: TGTGCCACGCCCAGGGGACAGGCAACCTTACCGAACACCGGGGAGCTGTTTTTT; CDR3: CATPRGQATLPNTGELFF
D: NA; size: NA; length: 12; J: TRBJ1-1; V: TRBV18; DNA: TGTGCCAGCTCACCAGGGGCAGTTGAAGCTTTCTTT; CDR3: CASSPGAVEAFF
D: TRBD1; size: NA; length: 13; J: TRBJ2-2; V: TRBV28; DNA: TGTGCCAGCAAACGACAGGGTAACGGGGAGCTGTTTTTT; CDR3: CASKRQGNGELFF
D: NA; size: NA; length: 14; J: TRBJ2-6; V: TRBV28; DNA: TGTGCCAGCTACACAGCCTCTGGGGCCAACGTCCTGACTTTC; CDR3: CASYTASGANVLTF
D: NA; size: NA; length: 15; J: TRBJ1-2; V: TRBV28; DNA: TGTGCCAGCAGTTTTGCACAGGGAGGCGACTATGGCTACACCTTC; CDR3: CASSFAQGGDYGYTF
D: TRBD1; size: once; length: 14; J: TRBJ1-1; V: TRBV10-1; DNA: TGCGCCAGCAGTGATGGGACAGAGAACACTGAAGCTTTCTTT; CDR3: CASSDGTENTEAFF
D: NA; size: NA; length: 18; J: TRBJ2-1; V: TRBV4-1; DNA: TGCGCCAGCAGCCAGGAAGCGGGTAAGGGGGCTTTTCGGGATGAGCAGTTCTTC; CDR3: CASSQEAGKGAFRDEQFF
D: NA; size: NA; length: 13; J: TRBJ1-2; V: TRBV5-1; DNA: TGCGCCAGCAGCTTAACTCAAAAGGCTGGCTACACCTTC; CDR3: CASSLTQKAGYTF
D: TRBD2; size: NA; length: 16; J: TRBJ2-5; V: TRBV7-2; DNA: TGTGCCAGCAGCTTATTTCAGACTAGCGTAAAAGAGACCCAGTACTTC; CDR3: CASSLFQTSVKETQYF
D: NA; size: NA; length: 14; J: TRBJ2-2; V: TRBV2; DNA: TGTGCCAGCATACTGTGGGCGAACACCGGGGAGCTGTTTTTT; CDR3: CASILWANTGELFF
D: NA; size: NA; length: 14; J: TRBJ1-1; V: TRBV18; DNA: TGTGCCAGCTCTCGCGACAGAATGAACACTGAAGCTTTCTTT; CDR3: CASSRDRMNTEAFF
D: TRBD1; size: few; length: 14; J: TRBJ1-6; V: TRBV5-4; DNA: TGTGCCAGCAGCCGACAGGGTAATAATTCACCCCTCCACTTT; CDR3: CASSRQGNNSPLHF
D: NA; size: NA; length: 13; J: TRBJ1-4; V: TRBV6-4; DNA: TGTGCCAGCAGCAGAGAGGAAAATGAAAAACTGTTTTTT; CDR3: CASSREENEKLFF
D: NA; size: once; length: 15; J: TRBJ2-3; V: TRBV5-1; DNA: TGCGCCAGCAGCTTAATAGGGGAATACACAGATACGCAGTATTTT; CDR3: CASSLIGEYTDTQYF
D: NA; size: NA; length: 14; J: TRBJ1-4; V: TRBV27; DNA: TGTGCCAGCAGTTTACCAGGGTCTAATGAAAAACTGTTTTTT; CDR3: CASSLPGSNEKLFF
D: NA; size: NA; length: 14; J: TRBJ2-3; V: TRBV7-2; DNA: TGTGCCAGCAGCTTACCGACCGTGACGGATACGCAGTATTTT; CDR3: CASSLPTVTDTQYF